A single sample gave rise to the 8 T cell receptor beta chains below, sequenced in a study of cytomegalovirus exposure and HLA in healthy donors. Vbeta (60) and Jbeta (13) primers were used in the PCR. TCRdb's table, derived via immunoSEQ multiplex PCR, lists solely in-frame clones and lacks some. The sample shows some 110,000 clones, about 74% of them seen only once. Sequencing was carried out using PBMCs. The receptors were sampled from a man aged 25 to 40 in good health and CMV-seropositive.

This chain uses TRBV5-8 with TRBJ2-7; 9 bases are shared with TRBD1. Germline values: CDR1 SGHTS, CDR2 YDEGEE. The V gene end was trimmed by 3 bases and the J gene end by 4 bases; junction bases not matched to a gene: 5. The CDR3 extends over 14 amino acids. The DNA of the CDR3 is TGTGCCAGCAGCTCCGGGACAGGGTTGTACGAGCAGTACTTC. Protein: CASSSGTGLYEQYF.

Here the CDR3 reads CASSLAPRNMPDTQYF. The DNA for the CDR3 is TGTGCCAGCAGCTTGGCCCCTAGGAACATGCCAGATACGCAGTATTTT. The chain carries TRBV7-2 and TRBJ2-3; D gene ambiguous. This CDR3 is 16 amino acids long. Trimming stripped 3 bases from V and 4 bases from J, with 17 bases between. The V gene's germline CDR1 is SGHTA and CDR2 FQGNSA.

The CDR3 region is CASSLGQGVYGYTF. Written as DNA, the CDR3 is TGTGCCAGCAGCTTGGGGCAGGGGGTCTATGGCTACACCTTC. This sequence joins TRBV5-8 and TRBJ1-2, with TRBD1 matching 7 bases. V shed 0 bases and J 4 bases; nucleotides not matched to a gene: 3. This CDR3 is 14 amino acids long. Germline V gene lookup returns CDR1 SGHTS and CDR2 YDEGEE.

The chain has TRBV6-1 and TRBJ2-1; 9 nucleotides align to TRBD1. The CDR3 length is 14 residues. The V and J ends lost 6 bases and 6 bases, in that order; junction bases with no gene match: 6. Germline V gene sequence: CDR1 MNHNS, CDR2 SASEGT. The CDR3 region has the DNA TGTGCCAGCAGGGGGGACAGGGTCCCCAATGAGCAGTTCTTC. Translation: CASRGDRVPNEQFF.

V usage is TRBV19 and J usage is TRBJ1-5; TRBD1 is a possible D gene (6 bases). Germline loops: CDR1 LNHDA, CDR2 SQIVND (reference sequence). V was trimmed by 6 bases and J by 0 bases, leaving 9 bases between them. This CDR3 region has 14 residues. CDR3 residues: CASSVQGSNQPQHF. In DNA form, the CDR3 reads TGTGCCAGTAGCGTACAGGGTAGCAATCAGCCCCAGCATTTT.

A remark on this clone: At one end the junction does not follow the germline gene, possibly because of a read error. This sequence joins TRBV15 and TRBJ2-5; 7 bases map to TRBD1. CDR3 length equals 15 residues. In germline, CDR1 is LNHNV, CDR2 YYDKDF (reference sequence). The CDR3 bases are TGTGCCACCAGCAGCATGACAGGGCCTCAAGAGGCCCAGTACTTC. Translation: CATSSMTGPQEAQYF.

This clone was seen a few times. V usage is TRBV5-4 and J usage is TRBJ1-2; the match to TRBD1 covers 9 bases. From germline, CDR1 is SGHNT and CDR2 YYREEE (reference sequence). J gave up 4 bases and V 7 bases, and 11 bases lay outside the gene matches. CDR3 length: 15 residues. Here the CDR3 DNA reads TGTGCCAGCCAGATTCAACAGGGGGCCAGCTATGGCTACACCTTC. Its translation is CASQIQQGASYGYTF. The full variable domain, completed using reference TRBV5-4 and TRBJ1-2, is ETGVTQSPTHLIKTRGQQVTLRCSSQSGHNTVSWYQQALGQGPQFIFQYYREEENGRGNFPPRFSGLQFPNYSSELNVNALELDDSALYLCASQIQQGASYGYTFGSGTRLTVV.

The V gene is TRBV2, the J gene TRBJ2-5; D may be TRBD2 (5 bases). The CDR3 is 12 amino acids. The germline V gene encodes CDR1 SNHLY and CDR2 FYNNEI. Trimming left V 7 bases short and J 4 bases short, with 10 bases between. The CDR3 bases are TGTGCCAGCACTCTAGCAACAGAGACCCAGTACTTC. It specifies CASTLATETQYF.